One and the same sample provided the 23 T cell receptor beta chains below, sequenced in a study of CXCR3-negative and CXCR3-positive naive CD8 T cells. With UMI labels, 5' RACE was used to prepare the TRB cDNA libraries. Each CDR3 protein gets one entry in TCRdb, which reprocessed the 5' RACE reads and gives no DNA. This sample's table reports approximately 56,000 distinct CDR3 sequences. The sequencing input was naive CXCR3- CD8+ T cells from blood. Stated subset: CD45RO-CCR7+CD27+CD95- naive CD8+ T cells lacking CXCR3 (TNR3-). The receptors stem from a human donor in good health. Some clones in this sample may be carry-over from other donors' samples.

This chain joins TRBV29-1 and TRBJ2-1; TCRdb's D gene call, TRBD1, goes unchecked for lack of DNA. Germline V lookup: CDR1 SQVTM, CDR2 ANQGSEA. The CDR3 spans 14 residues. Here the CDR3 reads CSVERRGKYNEQFF.

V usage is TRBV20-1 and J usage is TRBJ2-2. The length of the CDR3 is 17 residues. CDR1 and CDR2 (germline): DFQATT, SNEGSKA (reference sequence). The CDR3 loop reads CSASGFGAYAYTGELFF.

CDR3 protein: CASSRTAHNEQFF. The rearrangement uses TRBV28 and TRBJ2-1; there is no DNA to check the TCRdb D call of TRBD1. The CDR3 spans 13 residues. Per the germline V gene, CDR1 is MDHEN and CDR2 is SYDVKM.

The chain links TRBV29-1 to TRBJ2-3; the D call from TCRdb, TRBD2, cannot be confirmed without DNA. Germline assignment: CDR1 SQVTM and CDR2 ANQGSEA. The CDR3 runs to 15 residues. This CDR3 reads CSVGGGLAGDDTQYF.

The CDR3 reads CASSTDPNTGELFF. V and J are TRBV28 and TRBJ2-2. The CDR3 is made up of 14 amino acids. Germline CDR1 MDHEN, CDR2 SYDVKM.

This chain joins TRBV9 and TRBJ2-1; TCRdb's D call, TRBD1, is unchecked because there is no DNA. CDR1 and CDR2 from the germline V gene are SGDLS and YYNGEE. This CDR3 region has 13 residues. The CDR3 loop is CASSVGGDNEQFF.

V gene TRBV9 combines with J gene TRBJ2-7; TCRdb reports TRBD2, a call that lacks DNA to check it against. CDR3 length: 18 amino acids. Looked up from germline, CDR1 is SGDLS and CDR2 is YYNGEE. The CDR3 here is CASSVIGEGEDYPYEQYF.

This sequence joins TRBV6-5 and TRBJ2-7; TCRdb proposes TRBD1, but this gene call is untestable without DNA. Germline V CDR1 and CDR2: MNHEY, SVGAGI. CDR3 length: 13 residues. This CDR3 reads CASSSTGGEGQYF.

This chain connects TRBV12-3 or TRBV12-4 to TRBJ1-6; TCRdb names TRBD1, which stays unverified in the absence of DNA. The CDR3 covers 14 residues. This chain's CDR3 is CASSLRAGESPLHF.

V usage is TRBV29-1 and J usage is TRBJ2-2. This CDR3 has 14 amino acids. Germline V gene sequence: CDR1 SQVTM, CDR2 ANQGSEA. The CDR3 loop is CSVGLGANTGELFF.

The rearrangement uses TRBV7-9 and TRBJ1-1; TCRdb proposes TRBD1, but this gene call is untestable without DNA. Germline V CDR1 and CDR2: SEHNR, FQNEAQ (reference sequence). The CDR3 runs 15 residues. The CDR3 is CASSSGQQPYTEAFF. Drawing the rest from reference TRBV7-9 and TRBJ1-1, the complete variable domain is DTGVSQNPRHKITKRGQNVTFRCDPISEHNRLYWYRQTLGQGPEFLTYFQNEAQLEKSRLLSDRFSAERPKGSFSTLEIQRTEQGDSAMYLCASSSGQQPYTEAFFGQGTRLTVV.

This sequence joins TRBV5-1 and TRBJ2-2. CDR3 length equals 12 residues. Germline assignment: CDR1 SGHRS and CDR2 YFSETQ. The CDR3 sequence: CASSSSTGELFF.

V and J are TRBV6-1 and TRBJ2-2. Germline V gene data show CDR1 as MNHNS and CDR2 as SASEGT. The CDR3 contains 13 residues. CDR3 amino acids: CASSDGASGELFF.

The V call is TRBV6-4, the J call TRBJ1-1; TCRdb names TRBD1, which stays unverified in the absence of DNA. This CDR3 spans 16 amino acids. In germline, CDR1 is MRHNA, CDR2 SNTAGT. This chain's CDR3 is CASSTLMEGGGTEAFF.

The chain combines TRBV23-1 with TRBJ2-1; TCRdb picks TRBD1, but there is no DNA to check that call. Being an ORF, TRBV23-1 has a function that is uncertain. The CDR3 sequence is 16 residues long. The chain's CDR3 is CASSQLSGTVGNEQFF.

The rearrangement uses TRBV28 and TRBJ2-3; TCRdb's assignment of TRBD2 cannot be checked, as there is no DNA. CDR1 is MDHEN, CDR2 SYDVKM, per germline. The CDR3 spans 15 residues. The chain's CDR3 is CASSKAGGSTDTQYF. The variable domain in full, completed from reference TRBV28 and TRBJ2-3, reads DVKVTQSSRYLVKRTGEKVFLECVQDMDHENMFWYRQDPGLGLRLIYFSYDVKMKEKGDIPEGYSVSREKKERFSLILESASTNQTSMYLCASSKAGGSTDTQYFGPGTRLTVL.

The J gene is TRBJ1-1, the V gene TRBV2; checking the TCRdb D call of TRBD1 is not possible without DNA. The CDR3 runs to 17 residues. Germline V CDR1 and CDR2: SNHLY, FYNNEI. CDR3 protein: CASSERGQGVVNTEAFF.

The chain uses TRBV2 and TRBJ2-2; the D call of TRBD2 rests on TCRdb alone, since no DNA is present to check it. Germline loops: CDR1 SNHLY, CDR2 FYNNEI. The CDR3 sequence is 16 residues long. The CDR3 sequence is CASLSRMRGNTGELFF. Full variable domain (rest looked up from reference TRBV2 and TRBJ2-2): EPEVTQTPSHQVTQMGQEVILRCVPISNHLYFYWYRQILGQKVEFLVSFYNNEISEKSEIFDDQFSVERPDGSNFTLKIRSTKLEDSAMYFCASLSRMRGNTGELFFGEGSRLTVL.

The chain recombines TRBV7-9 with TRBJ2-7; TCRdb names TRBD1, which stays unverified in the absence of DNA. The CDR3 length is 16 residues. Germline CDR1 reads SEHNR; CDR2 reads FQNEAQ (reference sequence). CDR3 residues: CASSSTTGFSSYEQYF.

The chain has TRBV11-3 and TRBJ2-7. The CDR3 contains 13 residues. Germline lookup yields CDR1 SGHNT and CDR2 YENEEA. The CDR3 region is CAGSFGPSYEQYF.

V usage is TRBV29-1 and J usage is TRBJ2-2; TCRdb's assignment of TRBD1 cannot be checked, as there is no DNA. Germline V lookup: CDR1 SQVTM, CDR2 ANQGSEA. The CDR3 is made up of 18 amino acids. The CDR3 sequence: CSVEERRGTGTNTGELFF.

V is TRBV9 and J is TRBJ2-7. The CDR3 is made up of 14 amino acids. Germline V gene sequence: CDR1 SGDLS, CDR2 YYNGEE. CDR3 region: CASSVAGSTYEQYF.

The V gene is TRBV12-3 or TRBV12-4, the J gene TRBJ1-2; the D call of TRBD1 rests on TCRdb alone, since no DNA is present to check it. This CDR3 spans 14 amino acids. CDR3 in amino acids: CASSPGTGGQGGTF.